This T cell receptor beta chain comes out of a study of cytomegalovirus exposure and HLA in healthy donors. The CDR3 totals 13 residues. The V gene's germline CDR1 is MDHEN and CDR2 SYDVKM. The V gene end was trimmed by 6 bases and the J gene end by 6 bases; junction bases not matched to a gene: 7. This clone turned up a few times. This PCR relied on a set of 60 Vbeta primers and 13 Jbeta primers. Libraries were prepared by immunoSEQ multiplex PCR; TCRdb keeps only in-frame clonotypes and omits some of them. The sample contains 120,000 or so clones, approximately 15% of which appear only once. This clonotype was sampled from a woman aged 18-29 years in good health and CMV-seronegative. The chain combines TRBV28 with TRBJ1-2; 7 bases align to TRBD1. The sample was PBMCs. The CDR3 loop reads CASSDDRDDGYTF. CDR3 nucleotide sequence: TGTGCCAGCAGCGATGACAGGGATGATGGCTACACCTTC.